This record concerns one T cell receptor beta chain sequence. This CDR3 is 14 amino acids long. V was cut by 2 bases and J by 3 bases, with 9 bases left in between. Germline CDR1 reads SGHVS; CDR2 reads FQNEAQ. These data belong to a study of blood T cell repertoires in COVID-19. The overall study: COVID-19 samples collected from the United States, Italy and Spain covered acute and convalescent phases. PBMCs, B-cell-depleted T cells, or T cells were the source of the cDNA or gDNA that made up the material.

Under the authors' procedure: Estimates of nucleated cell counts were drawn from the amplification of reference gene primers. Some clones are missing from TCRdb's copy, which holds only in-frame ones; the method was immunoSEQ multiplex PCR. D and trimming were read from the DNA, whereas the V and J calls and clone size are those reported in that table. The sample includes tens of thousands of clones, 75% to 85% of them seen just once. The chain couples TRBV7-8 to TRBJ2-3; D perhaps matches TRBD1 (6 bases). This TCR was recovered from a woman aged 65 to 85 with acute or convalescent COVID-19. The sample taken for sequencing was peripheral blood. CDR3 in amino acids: CASSLQGITDTQYF. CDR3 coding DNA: TGTGCCAGCAGCTTACAGGGGATAACAGATACGCAGTATTTT.